The 8 T cell receptor beta chains below come from one sample, sequenced in a study of sequential checkpoint blockade in melanoma. The treatment is: randomized to nivolumab then ipilimumab (arm A) or the reverse (arm B). Only in-frame clones appear in the TCRdb table, and some are missing; sequencing was by immunoSEQ multiplex PCR. This repertoire shows about 6,300 clones, about 19% found once; its top ten account for about 16%. The sample was tumor tissue (inferred from file names), taken from a patient given nivolumab and ipilimumab in sequence. The receptors were sampled from a human donor with melanoma.

There are many counts of this clone. J is TRBJ2-3 and V is TRBV6-8, with 15 bases that match TRBD2. The CDR3 covers 19 residues. The V gene's germline CDR1 is MNHGY and CDR2 SAAAGT. V shed 5 bases and J 7 bases; nucleotides not matched to a gene: 16. For the CDR3, the DNA is TGTGCCAGCAGTAACAAACTTACCGGACTAGCGGGGGGGCCCCATACGCAGTATTTT. Its protein product is CASSNKLTGLAGGPHTQYF.

The chain links TRBV19 to TRBJ1-2; D call uncertain. The germline CDR1 and CDR2 sequences are LNHDA and SQIVND (reference sequence). This CDR3 region has 14 residues. V shed 7 bases and J shed 4 bases, with 16 bases lying between them. CDR3 nucleotides: TGTGCCAGTATCCTTCGGGAAAGACTCTATGGCTACACCTTC. Its translation is CASILRERLYGYTF.

This clone was recorded a few times. The CDR3 DNA sequence: TGCGCCAGCAGCTTGGCCAGGATACAAGAGACCCAGTACTTC. Protein sequence: CASSLARIQETQYF. This rearrangement joins TRBV5-1 to TRBJ2-5; D unclear. Germline values: CDR1 SGHRS, CDR2 YFSETQ. Trimming removed 0 bases from V and 2 bases from J, with 8 bases in between. This CDR3 is built from 14 residues.

The V and J genes are TRBV18 and TRBJ1-5; D unclear. Trimming took off 1 base at V and 2 bases at J, with 9 bases between the two ends. Germline V gives CDR1 KGHSH, CDR2 LQKENI. This CDR3 contains 15 residues. The CDR3 region has the DNA TGTGCCAGCTCACCACTGGCATGGGGCAATCAGCCCCAGCATTTT. This codes for CASSPLAWGNQPQHF.

Only a few counts were recorded for this clone. J is TRBJ1-4 and V is TRBV18; 9 nucleotides line up with TRBD1. The V segment lost 2 bases and the J segment 8 bases; nucleotides outside the gene matches: 6. The germline V gene has CDR1 KGHSH and CDR2 LQKENI. This CDR3 spans 15 amino acids. CDR3 amino acids: CASSPYRGRNEKLFF. The CDR3 DNA reads TGTGCCAGCTCACCATACAGGGGGCGGAACGAAAAACTGTTTTTT.

In its sample, this clone is large. This chain links TRBV9 with TRBJ2-1; 11 bases agree with TRBD2. V trimming: 0 bases; J trimming: 5 bases; junction bases outside the gene matches: 7. CDR3 length: 17 amino acids. Germline V gives CDR1 SGDLS, CDR2 YYNGEE. This CDR3 is CASSVEAGTSGHNEQFF. The DNA of the CDR3 is TGTGCCAGCAGCGTAGAGGCAGGGACTAGCGGCCACAATGAGCAGTTCTTC.

The chain combines TRBV9 with TRBJ2-2; D gene ambiguous. V was shortened by 6 bases and J by 2 bases, with 8 bases between the two germline ends. The CDR3 has 13 amino acids. From germline, CDR1 is SGDLS and CDR2 YYNGEE. The CDR3 region is CASKVENTGELFF. CDR3 nucleotide sequence: TGTGCCAGCAAAGTGGAAAACACCGGGGAGCTGTTTTTT.

This clone has just a few counts. The CDR3 nucleotides are TGTGCCTGGAGTGTACCCCAGGGCTACACCTTC. Its translation is CAWSVPQGYTF. The chain combines TRBV30 with TRBJ1-2; D not resolved. V was trimmed by 0 bases and J by 8 bases, leaving 7 bases between them. The CDR3 totals 11 residues. Germline V gene data show CDR1 as GTSNPN and CDR2 as SVGIG (reference sequence). The entire variable domain, with the rest obtained from reference TRBV30 and TRBJ1-2, is as follows: SQTIHQWPATLVQPVGSPLSLECTVEGTSNPNLYWYRQAAGRGLQLLFYSVGIGQISSEVPQNLSASRPQDRQFILSSKKLLLSDSGFYLCAWSVPQGYTFGSGTRLTVV.